The source of this T cell receptor beta chain is a study of human T cells and chemical hapten exposure. Looking at the study overall: Patch tests applied 0.01% DPC to the upper back and were scored after 6 days. Points from the study as a whole: PT1 expanded TCR counts and patch test score were linked, and their correlation was positive.

The ends were cut back, 0 bases at V and 6 bases at J, with 17 bases in the middle. The CDR3 has 17 amino acids. Described time point: pre-sensitization, week 0. The treatment was: therapeutic diphenylcyclopropenone sensitization with weekly scalp DPC. Non-pregnant alopecia patients aged 18 to 70, suitable for DPC therapy. The study's library attached unique molecular identifiers to single cDNA molecules. MiXCR, applied by TCRdb to the RACE reads, yields one record per CDR3 protein. The table records around 92,000 distinct CDR3 sequences, approximately 11% of them present only once. Comment on this clonotype: Antigen unknown.

This TCR derives from a woman in her sixties or seventies with alopecia areata. Some clones in this sample may be carry-over from other donors' samples. This chain connects TRBV12-3 or TRBV12-4 to TRBJ2-2; D is possibly TRBD1 or TRBD2 (5 bases each). The material was whole blood, obtained in connection with sensitization to the hapten diphenylcyclopropenone (DPC). The CDR3 is CASSLAVIRDRAGELFF. The CDR3 region has the DNA TGTGCCAGCAGTTTAGCGGTTATACGGGACCGGGCCGGGGAGCTGTTTTTT.